Detailed here is one TCR beta chain. Its cognate antigen is unknown. This sequence may be a read error, since a much larger clone differs from it by one base. Lacking the conserved final phenylalanine or tryptophan, this CDR3 likely reflects a read error. The study enrolled patients aged 18 to 65 with newly diagnosed hyperthyroidism of under 2 months' duration. This CDR3 comprises 15 residues. Trimming stripped 5 bases from V and 5 bases from J, with 19 bases between. Researchers took RNA transcripts and amplified the TCR beta CDR3 regions from them. The primer set for the first-round RT-PCR of the TCR CDR3 was HTBI. TCRdb used MiXCR to reprocess the multiplex PCR reads, holding one entry per CDR3 protein. The sample consists of approximately 510,000 distinct CDR3 sequences, roughly 20% of them appearing once. The source of the sample is a study of T cells in Graves' hyperthyroidism and ophthalmopathy. Across the whole study: Prior to any treatment, at the point of initial diagnosis, peripheral blood was collected. Broader study findings: Blood shared most expanded thyroid clonotypes above 0.001.

The clonotype comes from a man aged 18 to 29 with Graves' hyperthyroidism. The rearrangement links TRBV12-3 or TRBV12-4 to TRBJ2-7, with D uncertain. Specimen: blood. The CDR3 reads CASSTRRWGSDEQYL. The DNA for the CDR3 is TGTGCCAGCAGTACCCGACGGTGGGGAAGCGACGAGCAGTACCTC.